Here is one TCR beta chain with its context. Its specificity is not known. This record belongs to a study of CXCR3-negative and CXCR3-positive naive CD8 T cells. The TRB libraries of cDNA were built by UMI-labeled 5' RACE. Following a re-call of the 5' RACE reads, TCRdb has one entry per CDR3 protein and lacks DNA. The listing records around 60,000 distinct CDR3 sequences. Study results and limitations: When CXCR3-positive naive cells were set against CXCR3-negative naive cells, the former had more hydrophobic TRB CDR3s.

CDR3 length: 13 amino acids. Per germline, CDR1 DFQATT and CDR2 SNEGSKA (reference sequence). Identification of naive CD8+ T cells rested on CD45RO-CCR7+CD27+CD95- status. This receptor was taken from a human donor in good health. Some clones in this sample may be carry-over from other donors' samples. The chain uses TRBV20-1 and TRBJ2-1; no DNA is available, so the TRBD1 call from TCRdb remains unchecked. Sequenced material: naive CXCR3+ CD8+ T cells from blood. Subset denoted: CD45RO-CCR7+CD27+CD95- naive CD8+ T cells expressing CXCR3 (TNR3+). The CDR3: CSAGQGSYNEQFF.